Following are 28 T cell receptor beta chains from one sample sequenced in a study of post-analysis software for immune sequencing data. Overall study results and limits: Roughly 5 TRBV segments, TRBV5-6, TRBV5-1 and TRBV20-1 among them, were found more frequent in patients than controls.

Every TCR beta cDNA library bore unique molecular identifiers. MiXCR, run by TCRdb on the PCR reads, gives a single entry per CDR3 protein. The top ten clones hold under 0.7% of a sample with about 800,000 distinct CDR3 sequences, roughly 27% of them seen once. No antigen has been assigned to these receptors. Sequenced: blood. Receptors originate from a girl aged 5-17 years with multiple sclerosis.

Only a few counts were recorded for this clonotype. The V and J genes are TRBV12-3 or TRBV12-4 and TRBJ1-1, with no clear D. The CDR3 has 15 amino acids. With 2 bases removed from V and 1 base from J, the gap between germline ends came to 11 bases. In DNA form, the CDR3 reads TGTGCCAGCAGTTTATCCCTTATGGGGAACACTGAAGCTTTCTTT. It codes for CASSLSLMGNTEAFF.

This clonotype was detected only a few times. This chain joins TRBV7-2 and TRBJ2-3; 9 positions match TRBD2. There are 16 residues in the CDR3. Germline loops: CDR1 SGHTA, CDR2 FQGNSA. V was pared by 5 bases and J by 10 bases, with 16 bases of the junction left unmatched. CDR3 sequence (DNA): TGTGCCAGCAGCCGCGCCATTAGCGGGGGACAAAGGGCGCAGTATTTT. Translated, it gives CASSRAISGGQRAQYF.

This chain uses TRBV7-2 with TRBJ2-3; D not resolved. Between the trimmed V and J ends, which lost 1 base and 6 bases, there was a span of 11 bases. There are 14 residues in the CDR3. The V gene's germline CDR1 is SGHTA and CDR2 FQGNSA. The CDR3 bases are TGTGCCAGCAGCTTAGAACCCGGCCGGGATACGCAGTATTTT. This translates into CASSLEPGRDTQYF.

This rearrangement joins TRBV12-3 or TRBV12-4 to TRBJ1-6; no definite D call. The CDR3 runs to 14 residues. V dropped 6 bases and J dropped 10 bases, with 16 bases sitting between them. The CDR3 nucleotides are TGTGCCAGCAGCCCTCGCGGGGTCGGGTCACCCCTCCACTTT. Amino acids: CASSPRGVGSPLHF.

The J gene is TRBJ2-4, the V gene TRBV15; 12 bases map to TRBD2. Germline V CDR1 and CDR2: LNHNV, YYDKDF (reference sequence). This CDR3 has 17 residues. V gave up 3 bases and J gave up 5 bases; unmatched junction bases: 8. CDR3 residues: CATSRGPSGRGQNIQYF. CDR3 coding DNA: TGTGCCACCAGCAGGGGACCTAGCGGGAGGGGTCAAAACATTCAGTACTTC.

As regards this clonotype: The junction and the germline gene differ at one end; a read error may be behind it. CDR3 sequence reads: CVSSQGSSGEETQYF. The DNA for the CDR3 is TGCGTCAGCAGCCAAGGGAGTTCTGGGGAAGAGACCCAGTACTTC. The gene calls are TRBV4-3 and TRBJ2-4; D might be TRBD2 (5 bases). The DNA end lines up better with TRBJ2-5; the J call may be wrong. CDR3 size: 15 residues. Germline CDR1 and CDR2: LGHNA and YSLEER.

To note about this clonotype: A read error may explain this, as a much larger clone is one base away. This likely comes from a read error, as the CDR3 has no conserved phenylalanine or tryptophan at its end. The chain has TRBV27 and TRBJ2-1; D remains unclear. V gave up 6 bases and J gave up 2 bases, with 5 bases separating them. The CDR3 is 12 residues long. Per germline, CDR1 MNHEY and CDR2 SMNVEV (reference sequence). The CDR3 protein is CASSPTYNEQFL. The CDR3 coding sequence is TGTGCCAGCAGCCCCACCTACAATGAGCAGTTCTTA.

This clonotype was seen more than once but under ten times. J is TRBJ2-5 and V is TRBV5-5; D is undetermined. The germline V and J ends were trimmed by 1 base and 4 bases, with 8 bases remaining between them. Germline assignment: CDR1 SGHKS and CDR2 YYEKEE (reference sequence). CDR3 length: 13 residues. In DNA, the CDR3 is TGTGCCAGCAGCTTGATGGCGGTAGAGACCCAGTACTTC. It codes for CASSLMAVETQYF. The full variable domain, in which reference TRBV5-5 and TRBJ2-5 provide the parts outside the CDR3, is DAGVTQSPTHLIKTRGQQVTLRCSPISGHKSVSWYQQVLGQGPQFIFQYYEKEERGRGNFPDRFSARQFPNYSSELNVNALLLGDSALYLCASSLMAVETQYFGPGTRLLVL.

In this sample, this clonotype turned up many times. The chain recombines TRBV7-2 with TRBJ2-7, with 8 bases aligning to TRBD2. Unmatched junction bases numbered 10, after V lost 2 bases and J lost 4 bases. This CDR3 has 16 amino acids. CDR1 SGHTA and CDR2 FQGNSA come from the germline V gene. CDR3 loop: CASSLNSGTRAYEQYF. In DNA form, the CDR3 reads TGTGCCAGCAGCTTAAATAGCGGGACAAGGGCATACGAGCAGTACTTC.

This clonotype turned up a few times. At one boundary the junction diverges from the germline segment, which might be a read error. The rearrangement links TRBV20-1 to TRBJ1-1; possibly TRBD1 for D (6 bases). From germline, CDR1 is DFQATT and CDR2 SNEGSKA (reference sequence). This CDR3 has 14 residues. The CDR3 sequence: CSPRGGGGWTEAFF. Here the CDR3 DNA reads TGCAGTCCTAGAGGTGGAGGGGGATGGACTGAAGCTTTCTTT.

This clonotype occurred a few times. This chain connects TRBV7-6 to TRBJ2-1, with TRBD1 matching over 7 bases. Germline CDR1 reads SGHVS; CDR2 reads FNYEAQ. The CDR3 is made up of 13 amino acids. Trimming cost V 3 bases and J 8 bases; bases outside gene matches: 4. The CDR3 region has the DNA TGTGCCAGCAGCTTCGAAACAGGGGATGAGCAGTTCTTC. As protein: CASSFETGDEQFF.

V gene TRBV29-1 combines with J gene TRBJ2-3, with D possibly matching TRBD2 (6 bases). The V and J ends lost 1 base and 3 bases respectively, with 14 bases between them. The CDR3 runs to 15 residues. Germline values: CDR1 SQVTM, CDR2 ANQGSEA. This CDR3 is CSVEVGPRETDTQYF. DNA for the CDR3: TGCAGCGTTGAAGTCGGGCCTCGGGAGACAGATACGCAGTATTTT.

A few counts support this clonotype. This rearrangement joins TRBV28 to TRBJ2-7, with 10 nucleotides matching TRBD2. V trimming: 5 bases; J trimming: 1 base; junction bases outside the gene matches: 11. Germline V gives CDR1 MDHEN, CDR2 SYDVKM. CDR3 length equals 17 residues. This CDR3 reads CASSIRTSGKNSYEQYF. The CDR3 nucleotides are TGTGCCAGCAGTATCCGAACTAGCGGGAAAAATTCCTACGAGCAGTACTTC. The whole variable domain, remainder taken from reference TRBV28 and TRBJ2-7, is DVKVTQSSRYLVKRTGEKVFLECVQDMDHENMFWYRQDPGLGLRLIYFSYDVKMKEKGDIPEGYSVSREKKERFSLILESASTNQTSMYLCASSIRTSGKNSYEQYFGPGTRLTVT.

Details on this clonotype: This may come from a read error, since a much larger clone is one base off. The CDR3 reads CASSSHSTDMQYF. CDR3 in DNA: TGTGCCAGCAGCTCCCACAGTACAGATATGCAGTATTTT. The chain recombines TRBV7-9 with TRBJ2-3; D gene uncertain. The CDR3 has 13 residues. In germline, CDR1 is SEHNR, CDR2 FQNEAQ (reference sequence). Filled out from reference TRBV7-9 and TRBJ2-3, the complete variable domain reads DTGVSQNPRHKITKRGQNVTFRCDPISEHNRLYWYRQTLGQGPEFLTYFQNEAQLEKSRLLSDRFSAERPKGSFSTLEIQRTEQGDSAMYLCASSSHSTDMQYFGPGTRLTVL.

This chain uses TRBV29-1 with TRBJ2-3; D gene unclear. Trimming took off 3 bases at V and 0 bases at J, with 13 bases between the two ends. The CDR3 is 15 amino acids. The germline gives CDR1 SQVTM, CDR2 ANQGSEA. CDR3 protein: CSVDTNLPSTDTQYF. CDR3 bases: TGCAGCGTTGATACGAACTTGCCTAGCACAGATACGCAGTATTTT.

Concerning this clonotype itself: This could be a read error, since a much larger clone is one nucleotide away. The genes are TRBV29-1 and TRBJ2-4; D is unclear. The J call is doubtful: the DNA matches TRBJ2-7 better. This CDR3 is 11 amino acids long. From germline, CDR1 is SQVTM and CDR2 ANQGSEA. The CDR3 reads CSVENSNEQYF. DNA of the CDR3: TGCAGCGTTGAAAACTCCAACGAGCAGTACTTC.

This chain uses TRBV11-2 with TRBJ2-2, with D unresolved. V dropped 5 bases and J dropped 6 bases, with 19 bases sitting between them. Germline V gene sequence: CDR1 SGHAT, CDR2 FQNNGV. The CDR3 extends over 16 amino acids. CDR3 protein: CASSLNSISISGELFF. CDR3 sequence (DNA): TGTGCCAGCAGCCTAAACTCGATTTCTATCTCCGGGGAGCTGTTTTTT. The full variable domain, in which reference TRBV11-2 and TRBJ2-2 provide the parts outside the CDR3, is EAGVAQSPRYKIIEKRQSVAFWCNPISGHATLYWYQQILGQGPKLLIQFQNNGVVDDSQLPKDRFSAERLKGVDSTLKIQPAKLEDSAVYLCASSLNSISISGELFFGEGSRLTVL.

This clonotype appeared many times. V gene TRBV15 combines with J gene TRBJ2-3, with a tentative D call TRBD2 (6 bases). CDR3 length: 17 amino acids. V was shortened by 4 bases and J by 0 bases, with 17 bases between the two germline ends. Germline CDR1 LNHNV, CDR2 YYDKDF (reference sequence). The DNA for the CDR3 is TGTGCCACCAGCACGACCCGCGGAGGGAGCAGCACAGATACGCAGTATTTT. Protein product: CATSTTRGGSSTDTQYF.

The chain is built from TRBV6-5 and TRBJ2-7; D possibly uses TRBD1 or TRBD2 (7 bases each). V gave up 6 bases and J gave up 0 bases, with 18 bases separating them. CDR3 length: 16 residues. The V gene's germline CDR1 is MNHEY and CDR2 SVGAGI. The CDR3 here is CASRKIGGGSSYEQYF. DNA for the CDR3: TGTGCCAGCAGAAAAATAGGGGGCGGGAGCTCCTACGAGCAGTACTTC.

To note about this clonotype: One junction end does not reproduce the germline sequence, and a read error may be involved. The chain recombines TRBV5-1 with TRBJ1-2; no definite D call. The germline V gene has CDR1 SGHRS and CDR2 YFSETQ. There are 15 residues in the CDR3. The CDR3 reads CASSPAEGGRYGHTF. DNA of the CDR3: TGCGCCAGCAGCCCCGCGGAGGGTGGGCGCTATGGCCACACCTTC.

This sequence joins TRBV20-1 and TRBJ2-7; tentatively, D is TRBD1 (6 bases). The germline V and J ends were trimmed by 6 bases and 0 bases, with 12 bases remaining between them. CDR3 size: 13 residues. Germline CDR1 and CDR2: DFQATT and SNEGSKA (reference sequence). CDR3 in amino acids: CSARDTSSYEQYF. Written as DNA, the CDR3 is TGCAGTGCACGGGACACCAGCTCCTACGAGCAGTACTTC.

This clonotype was observed a few times. CDR3 nucleotides: TGCAGTGCTCGCAGGAGCGGGGAGTACGAGCAGTACTTC. Its protein is CSARRSGEYEQYF. The chain employs TRBV20-1 and TRBJ2-7; 7 bases match TRBD2. The CDR3 has 13 amino acids. Losses at the gene ends were 5 bases for V and 4 bases for J; bases not matched to a gene: 8. CDR1 is DFQATT, CDR2 SNEGSKA, per germline (reference sequence).

V gene TRBV20-1 combines with J gene TRBJ2-5; 11 positions match TRBD2. TRBJ2-7 explains the end of the DNA better; the J call may be wrong. The CDR3 has 17 amino acids. Germline values: CDR1 DFQATT, CDR2 SNEGSKA (reference sequence). The CDR3 is CSAPGRGTSGSPCEQYF. Here the CDR3 DNA reads TGCAGTGCACCCGGGCGTGGGACTAGCGGTTCCCCCTGCGAGCAGTACTTC.

This rearrangement joins TRBV7-2 to TRBJ2-7, with 16 bases lining up with TRBD2. J lost 5 bases, V lost 5 bases, and 12 bases had no gene match. There are 18 residues in the CDR3. The germline gives CDR1 SGHTA, CDR2 FQGNSA. This chain's CDR3 is CASSRRVKGTSGRDEQYF. The DNA for the CDR3 is TGTGCCAGCAGCCGAAGAGTAAAAGGGACTAGCGGGAGGGACGAGCAGTACTTC.

This clonotype has a handful of counts. The chain uses TRBV20-1 and TRBJ1-4, with D hard to call. The CDR3 covers 15 residues. V was pared by 0 bases and J by 4 bases, with 12 bases between. Germline V gene data show CDR1 as DFQATT and CDR2 as SNEGSKA (reference sequence). CDR3 residues: CSARDHLQSNEKLFF. The DNA for the CDR3 is TGCAGTGCTAGAGATCACTTACAGAGTAATGAAAAACTGTTTTTT.

On this clonotype itself: A read error may be the cause here, since a much bigger clone is one base away. The rearrangement links TRBV29-1 to TRBJ2-3, with 9 bases lining up with TRBD1. Germline CDR1 and CDR2: SQVTM and ANQGSEA. This CDR3 has 14 amino acids. CDR3 sequence reads: CNVKDRGTTDTQYF. The CDR3 DNA reads as TGCAACGTCAAGGACAGGGGTACAACAGATACGCAGTATTTT.

The V call is TRBV20-1, the J call TRBJ1-2, with unresolved D. The germline V and J ends were trimmed by 6 bases and 1 base, with 15 bases remaining between them. The CDR3 runs 14 residues. Germline CDR1 reads DFQATT; CDR2 reads SNEGSKA (reference sequence). Here the CDR3 reads CSADPAPNNYGYTF. The CDR3, as DNA: TGCAGTGCGGACCCCGCCCCGAATAACTATGGCTACACCTTC.

This clonotype was recorded a few times. The chain carries TRBV7-9 and TRBJ2-5; the D gene is possibly TRBD2 (6 bases). The germline gives CDR1 SEHNR, CDR2 FQNEAQ (reference sequence). The CDR3 covers 12 residues. Trimming removed 8 bases from V and 2 bases from J, with 9 bases in between. CDR3 coding DNA: TGTGCCAGCTGCCGGGAGCAAGAGACCCAGTACTTC. Translation gives CASCREQETQYF.